The 27 T cell receptor beta chains below were found in one sample sequenced in a study of T-cell memory formation after mild COVID-19 (dated by TCRdb to 2020 to 2022). The receptor library was made with 5' RACE. Instrument used: Illumina NovaSeq 6000. Starting from the raw public reads, TCRdb applied fastp trimming at Q25, assembled clones with MiXCR and retained in-frame beta chains. Entries that share a CDR3 protein sequence are merged under the most common genes and DNA. The sample table lists about 340,000 distinct CDR3 sequences, about 21% of them with a count of one. The ten biggest clones cover around 12% of the sample. The specimen was PBMCs or a T cell subset sorted from them (not recorded which). The source is an adult woman who had mild COVID-19 (a few samples of this study predate the infection). The sample titles of this study are shuffled in the database, so cell type and time point are left out; the donor was told from shared clones.

Turning to this clonotype: Germline is not matched at one junction end, which may reflect a read error. The gene calls are TRBV7-2 and TRBJ2-1; 11 positions agree with TRBD2. CDR1 is SGHTA, CDR2 FQGNSA, per germline. This CDR3 comprises 15 residues. The CDR3 nucleotides are TGTGCCAGCAGCCTTAGCGGGGGGGCCTACCATGAGCAGTTCTTC. This codes for CASSLSGGAYHEQFF. Complete variable domain (other parts from reference TRBV7-2 and TRBJ2-1): GAGVSQSPSNKVTEKGKDVELRCDPISGHTALYWYRQSLGQGLEFLIYFQGNSAPDKSGLPSDRFSAERTGGSVSTLTIQRTQQEDSAVYLCASSLSGGAYHEQFFGPGTRLTVL.

This clonotype appeared a few times. The chain joins TRBV12-3 or TRBV12-4 to TRBJ2-5; 11 bases map to TRBD2. With V trimmed by 7 bases and J by 4 bases, 8 bases remained unmatched. The CDR3 has 15 amino acids. CDR3 coding DNA: TGTGCCAGCATTCTAGCGGGGGGTCCCCGAGAGACCCAGTACTTC. Amino acids: CASILAGGPRETQYF.

As for this clonotype: Possible read error: a much larger clone is one base away. V and J are TRBV2 and TRBJ2-1, with TRBD2 matching 10 bases. There are 12 residues in the CDR3. Germline assignment: CDR1 SNHLY and CDR2 FYNNEI. The CDR3 DNA follows: TGTGCACTAGCGGGACAATACAATGAGCAGTTCTTC. Translated: CALAGQYNEQFF.

The sample holds a few counts of this clonotype. The CDR3 loop reads CASSEARGAGYGYTF. The CDR3 bases are TGTGCCAGCAGTGAAGCGCGGGGAGCCGGCTATGGCTACACCTTC. The J gene is TRBJ1-2, the V gene TRBV6-1; D not resolved. V was trimmed by 0 bases and J by 4 bases, leaving 12 bases between them. Germline V lookup: CDR1 MNHNS, CDR2 SASEGT. This CDR3 is 15 amino acids long.

The rearrangement uses TRBV2 and TRBJ2-7, with 7 bases lining up with TRBD1. Germline-derived CDR1 and CDR2 are SNHLY and FYNNEI. CDR3 length equals 15 residues. The junction had 9 bases not matched to a gene; V was cut back by 6 bases and J by 1 base. CDR3 bases: TGTGCCAGCAGCGACCCAGACAGGGCGTCCTACGAGCAGTACTTC. Protein sequence: CASSDPDRASYEQYF.

The rearrangement links TRBV18 to TRBJ2-3, with TRBD1 matching 10 bases. V lost 2 bases to trimming and J lost 3 bases; unmatched junction nucleotides: 8. Germline CDR1 and CDR2: KGHSH and LQKENI. This CDR3 spans 17 amino acids. As DNA, the CDR3 is TGTGCCAGCTCACCAGTTGGGACAGGGGTTGTTACAGATACGCAGTATTTT. It is translated as CASSPVGTGVVTDTQYF.

This clonotype was seen only a few times. This chain links TRBV5-1 with TRBJ1-1; 8 positions match TRBD1. This CDR3 contains 19 residues. V dropped 5 bases and J dropped 1; count of bases not matched to a gene: 19. Germline CDR1 and CDR2: SGHRS and YFSETQ. The CDR3 nucleotides read TGCGCCAGCAGACCAGAATCGACAGGGGCCCTTAGATCGAACACTGAAGCTTTCTTT. Amino acids: CASRPESTGALRSNTEAFF.

The chain carries TRBV10-3 and TRBJ2-3, with TRBD2 matching over 13 bases. The CDR3 consists of 15 residues. With 5 bases clipped from V and 4 bases from J, the junction kept 3 bases outside the gene matches. Germline values: CDR1 ENHRY, CDR2 SYGVKD. In DNA form, the CDR3 reads TGTGCCATCAGTTCCGGGACTAGCGGGGCAGATACGCAGTATTTT. Translating gives CAISSGTSGADTQYF.

The rearrangement joins TRBV30 to TRBJ2-7; D not certain. Trimming cost V 3 bases and J 1 base, with 16 bases left between them. This CDR3 is 15 amino acids long. Germline CDR1 is GTSNPN and CDR2 is SVGIG (reference sequence). The CDR3 bases are TGTGCCTGGAGAAAACCGTTGATGATATCCTACGAGCAGTACTTC. This codes for CAWRKPLMISYEQYF.

The CDR3 sequence: CASSLQQAEQYF. CDR3 DNA: TGTGCCAGCAGCTTACAGCAAGCAGAGCAGTACTTC. The chain recombines TRBV7-2 with TRBJ2-7; unclear D gene. The V and J ends lost 2 bases and 7 bases respectively, with 9 bases between them. This CDR3 comprises 12 residues. Looked up from germline, CDR1 is SGHTA and CDR2 is FQGNSA.

This clonotype was seen a few times. The chain couples TRBV12-3 or TRBV12-4 to TRBJ2-7; D unclear. Trimming took off 3 bases at V and 5 bases at J, with 14 bases between the two ends. This CDR3 comprises 14 residues. The CDR3 region is CASSFSYAADEQYF. The CDR3 DNA is TGTGCCAGCAGTTTTAGTTATGCGGCGGACGAGCAGTACTTC.

In this sample, this clonotype turned up a few times. The chain couples TRBV11-2 to TRBJ1-1; no clear D. V lost 8 bases to trimming and J lost 4 bases, with 14 bases between them. This CDR3 region has 13 residues. The germline CDR1 and CDR2 sequences are SGHAT and FQNNGV. In DNA form, the CDR3 reads TGTGCCAGCGGGTTGGGTAGGAGCACTGAAGCTTTCTTT. Protein: CASGLGRSTEAFF.

The chain uses TRBV2 and TRBJ2-3; D unresolved. Per germline, CDR1 SNHLY and CDR2 FYNNEI. V lost 8 bases to trimming and J lost 6 bases, with 9 bases between them. The CDR3 contains 11 residues. CDR3 amino acids: CASAFEDTQYF. The CDR3 nucleotides are TGTGCCAGCGCGTTTGAGGATACGCAGTATTTT.

This chain connects TRBV7-2 to TRBJ1-1; 7 nucleotides line up with TRBD1. CDR1 is SGHTA, CDR2 FQGNSA, per germline. The V and J ends lost 4 bases and 3 bases, in that order; junction bases with no gene match: 8. The CDR3 sequence is 15 residues long. For the CDR3, the DNA is TGTGCCAGCAGCTCTAGACAGGGTTGGGACACTGAAGCTTTCTTT. It encodes CASSSRQGWDTEAFF.

The rearrangement links TRBV5-1 to TRBJ2-7; D is possibly TRBD1 (5 bases). This CDR3 spans 14 amino acids. Germline loops: CDR1 SGHRS, CDR2 YFSETQ. The ends were cut back, 0 bases at V and 1 base at J, with 8 bases in the middle. CDR3 coding DNA: TGCGCCAGCAGCTTGGAGGGGCTATCCTACGAGCAGTACTTC. The encoded protein is CASSLEGLSYEQYF.

This clonotype was observed a handful of times. The J gene is TRBJ2-7, the V gene TRBV27, with TRBD1 as a possible D gene (6 bases). The CDR3 runs 15 residues. The germline V gene has CDR1 MNHEY and CDR2 SMNVEV (reference sequence). The V end lost 6 bases, the J end lost 0 bases, and 15 bases lay between the germline ends. CDR3: CASSARGWDSYEQYF. The CDR3 DNA is TGTGCCAGCAGCGCGAGGGGGTGGGACTCCTACGAGCAGTACTTC.

This clonotype has a handful of counts. This rearrangement joins TRBV5-1 to TRBJ1-5; maybe TRBD1 (5 bases). Germline V lookup: CDR1 SGHRS, CDR2 YFSETQ. V was pared by 5 bases and J by 3 bases, with 9 bases between. CDR3 length: 13 amino acids. The CDR3 reads CASRPTDNQPQHF. The DNA of the CDR3 is TGCGCCAGCAGGCCGACAGACAATCAGCCCCAGCATTTT.

The chain combines TRBV12-3 or TRBV12-4 with TRBJ2-1; 11 nucleotides agree with TRBD2. The junction had 6 bases not matched to a gene; V was cut back by 6 bases and J by 8 bases. The CDR3 covers 14 residues. The chain's CDR3 is CASSSSGGADEQFF. The CDR3 DNA reads TGTGCCAGCAGCAGTAGCGGGGGGGCGGATGAGCAGTTCTTC.

This clonotype appeared many times. The J gene is TRBJ2-5, the V gene TRBV7-8; 7 nucleotides agree with TRBD2. Germline CDR1 is SGHVS and CDR2 is FQNEAQ. V dropped 0 bases and J dropped 1; count of bases not matched to a gene: 2. The CDR3 is 15 amino acids. CDR3 nucleotide sequence: TGTGCCAGCAGCTTAGCGGGAGGGGTCCAAGAGACCCAGTACTTC. Its translation: CASSLAGGVQETQYF.

This clonotype came up a few times. The chain couples TRBV19 to TRBJ1-5; D might be TRBD1 (5 bases). Per the germline V gene, CDR1 is LNHDA and CDR2 is SQIVND (reference sequence). CDR3 length: 15 amino acids. V gave up 3 bases and J gave up 4 bases, with 13 bases separating them. The CDR3 protein is CASSIIEGLNQPQHF. In DNA, the CDR3 is TGTGCCAGTAGTATTATAGAGGGGTTAAATCAGCCCCAGCATTTT.

This clonotype was seen a handful of times. The gene calls are TRBV12-3 or TRBV12-4 and TRBJ2-2, with 8 bases fitting TRBD1. V shed 6 bases and J 5 bases; nucleotides not matched to a gene: 11. CDR3 size: 16 residues. The CDR3 bases are TGTGCCAGCAGATCCAGACAGGGGTCGGTAACCGGGGAGCTGTTTTTT. This gives the protein CASRSRQGSVTGELFF.

The chain uses TRBV7-2 and TRBJ2-7, with D uncertain. Germline assignment: CDR1 SGHTA and CDR2 FQGNSA. V dropped 5 bases and J dropped 6 bases, with 11 bases sitting between them. The CDR3 consists of 12 residues. CDR3 sequence (DNA): TGTGCCAGCAGCCTACTCTTAACCGAGCAGTACTTC. Amino acids: CASSLLLTEQYF. The full variable domain, rest sourced from reference TRBV7-2 and TRBJ2-7, is GAGVSQSPSNKVTEKGKDVELRCDPISGHTALYWYRQSLGQGLEFLIYFQGNSAPDKSGLPSDRFSAERTGGSVSTLTIQRTQQEDSAVYLCASSLLLTEQYFGPGTRLTVT.

This clonotype occurred many times. This chain uses TRBV7-9 with TRBJ1-2, with D perhaps matching TRBD1 (6 bases). The CDR3 spans 16 residues. Trimming removed 1 base at V and 7 bases at J, with 19 bases between. The germline gives CDR1 SEHNR, CDR2 FQNEAQ (reference sequence). This chain's CDR3 is CASSLDPQGTSGGYTF. The CDR3 bases are TGTGCCAGCAGCTTAGATCCACAGGGTACGAGCGGTGGCTACACCTTC.

A few counts support this clonotype. The chain couples TRBV4-3 to TRBJ2-1; D gene uncertain. V dropped 4 bases and J dropped 0 bases, with 13 bases sitting between them. Germline CDR1 and CDR2: LGHNA and YSLEER. The CDR3 totals 16 residues. This CDR3 reads CASSPPRRSSYNEQFF. In DNA form, the CDR3 reads TGCGCCAGCAGCCCCCCGCGGCGGTCCTCCTACAATGAGCAGTTCTTC.

This clonotype was detected only a few times. The V gene is TRBV6-6, the J gene TRBJ1-5; TRBD1 matches at 7 bases. With V trimmed by 10 bases and J by 4 bases, 7 bases remained unmatched. The CDR3 consists of 13 residues. CDR1 MNHNY and CDR2 SVGAGI come from the germline V gene (reference sequence). The CDR3, as DNA: TGTGCCACCCGGGACAGTCTTAATCAGCCCCAGCATTTT. Protein sequence: CATRDSLNQPQHF.

The V call is TRBV11-2, the J call TRBJ2-7; 14 nucleotides match TRBD2. Germline V gene sequence: CDR1 SGHAT, CDR2 FQNNGV. The trim removed 6 bases at V and 7 bases at J, leaving 11 bases unmatched. This CDR3 contains 16 residues. DNA of the CDR3: TGTGCCAGCAGAGGACTAGCGGGAGGCCCCCGCGGGGAGCAGTACTTC. Its translation is CASRGLAGGPRGEQYF.

This clonotype showed up just a few times. The chain combines TRBV29-1 with TRBJ2-6; 8 bases agree with TRBD2. The V gene's germline CDR1 is SQVTM and CDR2 ANQGSEA. The CDR3 sequence is 17 residues long. V shed 2 bases and J 6 bases; nucleotides not matched to a gene: 12. The CDR3 DNA sequence: TGCAGCGTTGAAAATCATCCCGGGGGGGGCGAGGCCAACGTCCTGACTTTC. Protein product: CSVENHPGGGEANVLTF.